This T cell receptor beta chain was found in a study of control samples from healthy donors and cancer patients. Clones were sequenced by immunoSEQ multiplex PCR, and TCRdb holds only the in-frame ones, with some missing. This sample yields approximately 150,000 clones, of which about 94% are seen a single time; 0.68% belongs to the top ten. The CDR3 covers 12 residues. V was clipped by 2 bases and J by 5 bases, with 7 bases between them. The germline V gene has CDR1 SGHTS and CDR2 YDEGEE. What was sequenced was blood. This receptor was obtained from a woman aged 25-40 years in good health. V gene TRBV5-8 combines with J gene TRBJ1-1; no clear D. The chain's CDR3 is CASSLSGTEAFF. The CDR3 DNA follows: TGTGCCAGCAGCTTAAGCGGGACTGAAGCTTTCTTT.